This record covers a single T cell receptor beta chain. Its antigen is still unknown. The table came from immunoSEQ multiplex PCR; TCRdb's copy has only in-frame clones and leaves some out. This sample carries 90,000 to 130,000 clones, about nine tenths of them seen once, and the ten largest clones take 3.3%. The data originate from a study of CD4+ T cells in melanoma. Regarding the study as a whole: CD8+ T cell, macrophage and B cell function reportedly correlated with neoantigen-specific CD4+ T cells. Reportedly, melanoma neoantigen-specific CD4+ T cells showed varied differentiation states.

The CDR3 covers 16 residues. Germline CDR1 reads SGHTA; CDR2 reads FQGTGA. V lost 7 bases to trimming and J lost 4 bases, with 22 bases between them. The chain recombines TRBV7-3 with TRBJ2-5; D may be TRBD2 (6 bases). Source material: peripheral blood. The origin of this receptor is a human donor with melanoma. The CDR3 DNA is TGTGCCAGCAACTTCCCCTCCGCCATGGGGGGAGAGACCCAGTACTTC. Its protein is CASNFPSAMGGETQYF.